The 18 T cell receptor beta chains given below trace back to one sample, sequenced in a study of cytomegalovirus exposure and HLA in healthy donors. The PCR used 60 Vbeta and 13 Jbeta primers. The repertoire was sequenced with immunoSEQ multiplex PCR; TCRdb's copy has only in-frame clones and lacks some. Among fewer than 250,000 clones, 80% to 90% were seen once, and the ten largest hold 2.9%. Material: PBMCs. These receptors originate from a man aged 30 to 39 in good health and CMV-seronegative.

V and J are TRBV28 and TRBJ1-1; D might be TRBD1 (5 bases). The CDR3 sequence is 14 residues long. From germline, CDR1 is MDHEN and CDR2 SYDVKM. The V gene lost 6 bases and the J gene lost 7 bases, with 18 bases spanning the gap. The CDR3 bases are TGTGCCAGCAGCTTCCCCGGGGGGAACGGTGAAGCTTTCTTT. This sequence encodes CASSFPGGNGEAFF.

CDR3 loop: CASSQGEQRGDHEQYF. In nucleotides, the CDR3 is TGTGCCAGCAGCCAAGGGGAACAGCGGGGGGACCACGAGCAGTACTTC. V is TRBV4-2 and J is TRBJ2-7; 9 bases align to TRBD2. CDR3 length: 16 residues. Germline lookup yields CDR1 LGHNA and CDR2 YNFKEQ. V dropped 1 base and J dropped 5; count of bases not matched to a gene: 9.

The rearrangement uses TRBV9 and TRBJ1-1, with 7 positions matching TRBD1. This CDR3 comprises 14 residues. Germline V gives CDR1 SGDLS, CDR2 YYNGEE. With V trimmed by 4 bases and J by 4 bases, 7 bases remained unmatched. DNA for the CDR3: TGTGCCAGCAGCCCCCGACAGGGTGGCACTGAAGCTTTCTTT. Its protein is CASSPRQGGTEAFF.

The V and J genes are TRBV6-6 and TRBJ2-2, with 10 bases aligning to TRBD2. Germline CDR1 is MNHNY and CDR2 is SVGAGI (reference sequence). Germline trimming cut 0 bases from V and 7 bases from J; bases unmatched to any gene: 5. The CDR3 contains 16 residues. The CDR3 DNA follows: TGTGCCAGCAGTTACTCAGCGGGGGGGCATAGCGGGGAGCTGTTTTTT. It translates to CASSYSAGGHSGELFF.

The CDR3 is CASSRRTANTEAFF. DNA for the CDR3: TGTGCCAGCAGCCGCCGGACAGCGAACACTGAAGCTTTCTTT. This sequence joins TRBV13 and TRBJ1-1; maybe TRBD1 (6 bases). V dropped 5 bases and J dropped 1 base, with 11 bases sitting between them. Germline V gene lookup returns CDR1 PRHDT and CDR2 FYEKMQ (reference sequence). CDR3 size: 14 residues.

This chain's CDR3 is CASSERGTAGNTIYF. The DNA of the CDR3 is TGTGCCAGCAGTGAAAGGGGGACCGCTGGAAACACCATATATTTT. The genes are TRBV6-1 and TRBJ1-3, with D tentatively TRBD1 (6 bases). With 2 bases removed from V and 2 bases from J, the gap between germline ends came to 10 bases. Germline values: CDR1 MNHNS, CDR2 SASEGT. CDR3 size: 15 residues.

The genes are TRBV6-1 and TRBJ2-7, with TRBD2 matching over 9 bases. The CDR3 has 16 residues. Germline CDR1 is MNHNS and CDR2 is SASEGT. Losses at the gene ends were 4 bases for V and 2 bases for J; bases not matched to a gene: 9. The CDR3 bases are TGTGCCAGCAGTGGTTGGAGCGGGGGGCCTCCCTACGAGCAGTACTTC. Amino acids: CASSGWSGGPPYEQYF.

V and J are TRBV5-4 and TRBJ1-6; 7 bases agree with TRBD1. Germline loops: CDR1 SGHNT, CDR2 YYREEE (reference sequence). The CDR3 spans 17 residues. With 0 bases clipped from V and 7 bases from J, the junction kept 10 bases outside the gene matches. In DNA form, the CDR3 reads TGTGCCAGCAGCTTGGGAGAAGCCGGGACAGTAAATTCACCCCTCCACTTT. This translates into CASSLGEAGTVNSPLHF.

The chain employs TRBV5-6 and TRBJ2-7; D might be TRBD2 (5 bases). This CDR3 region has 11 residues. V was cut by 4 bases and J by 6 bases, with 8 bases left in between. Looked up from germline, CDR1 is SGHDT and CDR2 is YYEEEE. CDR3 coding DNA: TGTGCCAGCAGCAGGGCGGGCGAGCAGTACTTC. Protein: CASSRAGEQYF.

The chain uses TRBV6-6 and TRBJ2-5, with D maybe TRBD2 (5 bases). Trimming removed 7 bases from V and 4 bases from J, with 16 bases in between. The CDR3 contains 14 residues. Germline lookup yields CDR1 MNHNY and CDR2 SVGAGI (reference sequence). This CDR3 reads CASKLPGEGETQYF. CDR3 nucleotide sequence: TGTGCCAGCAAACTCCCCGGGGAAGGAGAGACCCAGTACTTC.

The CDR3 loop reads CASSLGQGGYTF. The CDR3, as DNA: TGCGCCAGCAGCCTAGGACAGGGAGGCTACACCTTC. V gene TRBV5-1 combines with J gene TRBJ1-2; 8 nucleotides agree with TRBD1. This CDR3 contains 12 residues. The germline gives CDR1 SGHRS, CDR2 YFSETQ. J lost 8 bases, V lost 4 bases, and 4 bases had no gene match.

The chain uses TRBV21-1 and TRBJ2-3; the D call TRBD2 from the table was never checked on the DNA. TRBV21-1 is a pseudogene locus. This CDR3 region has 16 residues. In nucleotides, the CDR3 is TGTACCAGCAGCAAAACTACTAGCGGGGTCACGAATACGCAGTATTTT. The encoded protein is CTSSKTTSGVTNTQYF.

The DNA for the CDR3 is TGCGCCAGCAGCCCGACTAGCGGCACAGATACGCAGTATTTT. Its translation: CASSPTSGTDTQYF. The gene calls are TRBV4-1 and TRBJ2-3; 8 bases match TRBD2. The germline gives CDR1 MGHRA, CDR2 YSYEKL. The CDR3 contains 14 residues. After removal of 4 bases from V and 1 base from J, the junction contained 1 base not matched to a gene.

The chain combines TRBV5-6 with TRBJ2-3; 7 positions match TRBD1. V lost 5 bases to trimming and J lost 0 bases; unmatched junction nucleotides: 6. CDR3 size: 15 residues. Germline loops: CDR1 SGHDT, CDR2 YYEEEE. DNA of the CDR3: TGTGCCAGCAGGGGACAGCTTACTAGCACAGATACGCAGTATTTT. It yields the protein CASRGQLTSTDTQYF.

This clone occurred once. The CDR3 region has the DNA TGTGCCAGCAGCGAGGACACAGATACGCAGTATTTT. It yields the protein CASSEDTDTQYF. The chain combines TRBV7-2 with TRBJ2-3; D unclear. V lost 5 bases and J lost 2, with 5 bases in between. CDR3 size: 12 residues. Germline values: CDR1 SGHTA, CDR2 FQGNSA.

This clone was recorded a few times. The V gene is TRBV6-5, the J gene TRBJ1-4; D uncertain. This CDR3 spans 14 amino acids. Germline CDR1 MNHEY, CDR2 SVGAGI. The ends were cut back, 0 bases at V and 5 bases at J, with 7 bases in the middle. The CDR3 loop is CASSYSPGNEKLFF. Here the CDR3 DNA reads TGTGCCAGCAGTTACTCACCCGGGAATGAAAAACTGTTTTTT.

This rearrangement joins TRBV15 to TRBJ2-1, with D perhaps matching TRBD2 (6 bases). This CDR3 comprises 16 residues. Germline CDR1 LNHNV, CDR2 YYDKDF (reference sequence). Trimming pared 3 bases from V and 0 bases from J, leaving 12 bases between. CDR3 in DNA: TGTGCCACCAGCAGGGGGAGGAGCGGCTCCTACAATGAGCAGTTCTTC. Its protein product is CATSRGRSGSYNEQFF.

The genes are TRBV19 and TRBJ1-1; 9 bases line up with TRBD1. Germline CDR1 and CDR2: LNHDA and SQIVND (reference sequence). The CDR3 length is 14 residues. With 9 bases clipped from V and 5 bases from J, the junction kept 10 bases outside the gene matches. For the CDR3, the DNA is TGTGCCAGCAAGTTTGGACAGGGGAGGACTGAAGCTTTCTTT. It codes for CASKFGQGRTEAFF.